What follows describes a single T cell receptor beta chain. The antigen is not known. Germline and junction disagree at one end, which may indicate a read error. Primers for the PCR totalled 60 Vbeta and 13 Jbeta. This table comes from immunoSEQ multiplex PCR, and its TCRdb copy is limited to in-frame clones, with some not included. The sample has over 150,000 clones, approximately 80% seen once; the top ten hold roughly 3%. The sample comes from a study of cytomegalovirus exposure and HLA in healthy donors. The germline gives CDR1 MNHEY, CDR2 SVGAGI. The CDR3 contains 14 residues. Notes on the study in general: There were reportedly fewer N-insertions in an Asian-associated ancestry cluster than the roughly 670-donor mean, in a later analysis.

The TCR was taken from a young woman in good health and CMV-seronegative. The source material was PBMCs. The chain uses TRBV6-5 and TRBJ1-2; TRBD1 aligns across 7 bases. CDR3 DNA: TGTGCCAGCAGTTACTCGGGACAGAACTATGGCTACCCCTTC. Its translation is CASSYSGQNYGYPF.